This T cell receptor beta chain came from a study of human CD8 memory T cell subsets. Regarding the study as a whole: High, similar diversity marked stem-like memory and precursor exhausted T cells but not effector memory cells.

It was negative magnetic separation that enriched the total CD8+ T cells. A UMI-labeled 5' RACE approach was the method that produced the TCR beta libraries. From the 5' RACE reads, TCRdb lists one entry per CDR3 protein and no DNA. The table counts roughly 4,800 distinct CDR3 sequences; under 30% lies in the top ten. A note on this clonotype: Its antigen is not known.

The CDR3 covers 15 residues. Germline-derived CDR1 and CDR2 are MNHEY and SVGEGT. The specimen was CD8+ effector memory T cells (TEM) sorted from PBMCs. Subset here: effector memory CD8 T cells, CCR7- CD45RO+ CD95+. The sequence was collected from a human donor in good health. V and J are TRBV6-2 or TRBV6-3 and TRBJ2-2; TCRdb selects TRBD2, and the lack of DNA leaves this call unchecked. CDR3 region: CASSSTAGHTGELFF.